This T cell receptor (beta chain) was profiled in a study of T cells after yellow fever vaccination. Study-level findings and limits: Post-booster samples contained most primary-vaccination clones (more than 95% CD4, around 90% CD8). Although the secondary response was weaker, it peaked faster, at day 5 versus 15.

This CDR3 spans 15 amino acids. The trim removed 4 bases at V and 4 bases at J, leaving 9 bases unmatched. This clonotype has just a few counts. No antigen is known for it. TCRdb reprocessed the 5' RACE reads with MiXCR, giving one entry per CDR3 protein. The sample has fewer than 90,000 distinct CDR3 sequences, approximately 6.9% seen once; the top ten hold 35% to 45%. The rearrangement joins TRBV23-1 to TRBJ2-5; 7 bases align to TRBD1. TRBV23-1 is annotated as an ORF whose role is uncertain. The sequencing used CD8+ T cells sorted from PBMCs, collected around 5 days after the first yellow fever vaccination. This TCR was recovered from a man younger than 35 who received the YFV17D yellow fever vaccine. DNA of the CDR3: TGCGCCAGCAGTCCAAACAGGGGCCCTCGAGAGACCCAGTACTTC. It yields the protein CASSPNRGPRETQYF.